This TCR beta chain was sequenced in a study of cytomegalovirus exposure and HLA in healthy donors (dated by TCRdb to about 2017). General notes on the study: A later analysis indicated that the 110 or so validation repertoires were generated on the platform also employed for the approximately 700 repertoires of the first cohort. The aim of the study was to test whether cataloging public T cell receptors could identify signatures of past pathogen exposure. A separate validation cohort of more than 100 different subjects was used in addition to the roughly 670-subject first cohort. High-throughput TCR immunosequencing, statistical association of individual TCRs with disease status, and machine learning were combined to predict cytomegalovirus infection status.

Study-wide conclusions, independent of this receptor: A later analysis found that TCRs clustered in the first cohort also tended to co-occur in the 120 validation repertoires, with about 94% of cluster scores above 0. Cytomegalovirus status was reported to be diagnosed by the classifier with high specificity and sensitivity in both the original and validation cohorts. The study listed 164 TCR beta chains as associated with cytomegalovirus. All 120 or so repertoires were used to score co-occurrence in the validation cohort in a later analysis, because that analysis had no HLA typing for the cohort. Most TCR sequences were seen in very few donors, while some public TCRs were found in many individuals. A few of the identified cytomegalovirus-associated TCR beta chains were confirmed in vitro to be specific for cytomegalovirus antigens. The authors suggested that the approach could potentially be generalized to other disease states and immunological phenotypes.

Receptor amplification or capture employed the immunoSEQ multiplex PCR assay. In the authors' own workflow: A statistical classification framework was built for diagnosing cytomegalovirus status from the catalog of TCR beta chain sequences. TCRdb provides this immuneACCESS table in a form limited to in-frame rearrangements. Some clones are lacking; in checked studies, under half of them reflect an unresolved V gene, and why the rest are absent is not known. V, J and clone size reflect that table, while D and trimming were determined from the DNA. The sample records around 150,000 clones, over 85% of which are singletons. Of the sample, around a tenth falls within the top ten clones. The donors were included in the validation cohort of roughly 120 subjects, a group kept apart from the roughly 700-subject first cohort. A word on this clone: Its binding antigen is unknown. Per-nucleotide qualities are absent, and no much larger clonotype sits a single base away.

Based on the germline V gene (reference sequence), the CDR1 and CDR2 sequences are LNHDA and SQIVND. Trimming removed 10 bases from V and 7 bases from J; the gene matches leave 14 bases unexplained. The CDR3 spans 15 residues, from the cysteine through the phenylalanine. Only the CDR3 part of the read is kept: 45 bases, read in frame from the first base. The TCR originated in a woman aged 18-29 years in good health and CMV-seropositive. The chain uses TRBV19 and TRBJ1-5; TRBD1 lines up with 9 middle nucleotides. Sequences were obtained from PBMCs. This receptor has the CDR3 CATSGTGNIGQPQHF. The DNA reads as follows: TGTGCCACAAGTGGGACAGGGAACATCGGGCAGCCCCAGCATTTT.